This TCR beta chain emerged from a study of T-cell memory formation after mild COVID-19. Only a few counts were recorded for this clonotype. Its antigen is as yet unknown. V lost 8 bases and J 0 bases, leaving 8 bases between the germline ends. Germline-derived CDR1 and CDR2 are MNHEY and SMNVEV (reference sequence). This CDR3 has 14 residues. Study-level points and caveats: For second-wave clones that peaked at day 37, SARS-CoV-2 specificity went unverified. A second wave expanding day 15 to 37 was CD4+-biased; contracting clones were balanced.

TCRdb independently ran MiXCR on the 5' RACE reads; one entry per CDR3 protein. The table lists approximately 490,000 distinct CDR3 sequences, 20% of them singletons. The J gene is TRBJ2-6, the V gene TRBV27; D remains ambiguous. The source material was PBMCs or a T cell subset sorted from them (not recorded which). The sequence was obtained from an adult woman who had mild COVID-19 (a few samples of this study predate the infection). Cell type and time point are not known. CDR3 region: CASLKSSGANVLTF. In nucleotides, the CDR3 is TGTGCCAGCCTCAAGAGCTCTGGGGCCAACGTCCTGACTTTC.